One sample yielded the 10 T cell receptor beta chains listed below, sequenced in a study of human T cells and chemical hapten exposure. Described time point: pre-sensitization, week 0. This sample's treatment: therapeutic diphenylcyclopropenone sensitization with weekly scalp DPC. Whole blood that had not been fractionated was the source of extracted total RNA. One entry per CDR3 protein results from TCRdb running MiXCR on the RACE reads. The sample records under 60,000 distinct CDR3 sequences, 9.5% to 10% being singletons. Sequences were derived from whole blood, sampled in connection with sensitization to the hapten diphenylcyclopropenone (DPC). The source is a woman aged 25 to 45 with alopecia areata. Some clones in this sample may be carry-over from other donors' samples.

The chain couples TRBV3-1 to TRBJ2-3; D remains ambiguous. Trimming stripped 0 bases from V and 3 bases from J, with 13 bases between. Germline CDR1 LGHDT, CDR2 YNNKEL (reference sequence). The CDR3 runs to 16 residues. The CDR3 DNA reads as TGTGCCAGCAGCCAAGATCTAAGTGGGCTTACAGATACGCAGTATTTT. This gives the protein CASSQDLSGLTDTQYF.

V usage is TRBV18 and J usage is TRBJ1-6; 9 nucleotides agree with TRBD1. The CDR3 is 17 residues long. Germline V lookup: CDR1 KGHSH, CDR2 LQKENI. The ends lost 4 bases at V and 9 bases at J; junction bases unmatched: 13. CDR3 amino acids: CASSLNAGQGQFSPLHF. In DNA form, the CDR3 reads TGTGCCAGCTCACTGAATGCCGGACAGGGGCAGTTTTCACCCCTCCACTTT. The variable domain in full, completed from reference TRBV18 and TRBJ1-6, reads NAGVMQNPRHLVRRRGQEARLRCSPMKGHSHVYWYRQLPEEGLKFMVYLQKENIIDESGMPKERFSAEFPKEGPSILRIQQVVRGDSAAYFCASSLNAGQGQFSPLHFGNGTRLTVT.

The V call is TRBV5-1, the J call TRBJ2-3; possibly TRBD2 for D (6 bases). The germline CDR1 and CDR2 sequences are SGHRS and YFSETQ. V was pared by 0 bases and J by 5 bases, with 10 bases between. The CDR3 spans 14 residues. The CDR3: CASSLGAGLDTQYF. CDR3 in DNA: TGCGCCAGCAGCTTGGGAGCGGGTCTAGATACGCAGTATTTT.

J is TRBJ2-3 and V is TRBV7-9; the match to TRBD2 covers 10 bases. Germline V gene data show CDR1 as SEHNR and CDR2 as FQNEAQ (reference sequence). The CDR3 spans 17 residues. V shed 5 bases and J 4 bases; nucleotides not matched to a gene: 12. CDR3 coding DNA: TGTGCCAGCAGCCGTTCGGGGAGCGGGGGGGCCGCAGATACGCAGTATTTT. Protein product: CASSRSGSGGAADTQYF.

This clonotype has just a few counts. The chain employs TRBV19 and TRBJ2-3; 10 bases align to TRBD1. Trimming removed 6 bases from V and 3 bases from J; junction bases left unmatched: 3. This CDR3 spans 14 amino acids. Germline CDR1 reads LNHDA; CDR2 reads SQIVND (reference sequence). This chain's CDR3 is CASRDRGGTDTQYF. In nucleotides, the CDR3 is TGTGCCAGTAGGGACAGGGGGGGGACAGATACGCAGTATTTT. The full variable domain, completed using reference TRBV19 and TRBJ2-3, is DGGITQSPKYLFRKEGQNVTLSCEQNLNHDAMYWYRQDPGQGLRLIYYSQIVNDFQKGDIAEGYSVSREKKESFPLTVTSAQKNPTAFYLCASRDRGGTDTQYFGPGTRLTVL.

This clonotype appeared many times. The gene calls are TRBV18 and TRBJ1-1; D might be TRBD1 (5 bases). The V and J ends lost 4 bases and 0 bases respectively, with 15 bases between them. The length of the CDR3 is 16 residues. The germline gives CDR1 KGHSH, CDR2 LQKENI. Here the CDR3 reads CASSQTGTPMNTEAFF. As DNA, the CDR3 is TGTGCCAGCTCACAAACCGGGACGCCCATGAACACTGAAGCTTTCTTT.

Only a few counts were recorded for this clonotype. The chain carries TRBV30 and TRBJ1-3; no firm D call. V lost 4 bases and J lost 3, with 7 bases in between. Germline loops: CDR1 GTSNPN, CDR2 SVGIG (reference sequence). The CDR3 runs 12 residues. This CDR3 reads CAWMTDGNTIYF. CDR3 bases: TGTGCCTGGATGACGGATGGAAACACCATATATTTT.

This sequence joins TRBV3-1 and TRBJ2-5, with TRBD2 identical over 11 bases. The V segment lost 4 bases and the J segment 2 bases; nucleotides outside the gene matches: 6. The CDR3 length is 16 residues. The germline V gene has CDR1 LGHDT and CDR2 YNNKEL (reference sequence). CDR3 nucleotide sequence: TGTGCCAGCAGCCCCCTACTAGCGGGGGCTCAAGAGACCCAGTACTTC. This sequence encodes CASSPLLAGAQETQYF.

The sample holds many counts of this clonotype. The chain recombines TRBV7-8 with TRBJ1-4; D not resolved. V lost 1 base to trimming and J lost 0 bases, with 3 bases between them. CDR1 is SGHVS, CDR2 FQNEAQ, per germline. CDR3 length: 14 amino acids. CDR3 DNA: TGTGCCAGCAGCTTAGGGGCAACTAATGAAAAACTGTTTTTT. Its translation: CASSLGATNEKLFF.

The V gene is TRBV6-2 or TRBV6-3, the J gene TRBJ2-5; D is unresolved. CDR3 length equals 13 residues. Germline CDR1 and CDR2: MNHEY and SVGEGT. Deletions cut 4 bases from V and 5 bases from J, with 11 bases between. The CDR3 loop is CASSFTAWETQYF. CDR3 DNA: TGTGCCAGCAGTTTCACGGCTTGGGAGACCCAGTACTTC.